The clone carrying this T cell receptor (beta chain) was seen repeatedly, ten times or more. Trimming removed 7 bases from V and 1 base from J; junction bases left unmatched: 5. Germline-derived CDR1 and CDR2 are SEHNR and FQNEAQ (reference sequence). The CDR3 is 15 amino acids. This sample is part of a study of T cell changes during pregnancy in multiple sclerosis. Clones were read by immunoSEQ multiplex PCR, and TCRdb kept only the in-frame ones, dropping some. The table lists tens of thousands of clones, more than 80% of them singletons. Sequenced material: CD4+ T cells from peripheral blood mononuclear cells, taken in the first trimester of pregnancy. The rearrangement uses TRBV7-9 and TRBJ1-2, with 11 bases aligning to TRBD1. The TCR originated in a female donor with multiple sclerosis, enrolled in a pregnancy study. The chain's CDR3 is CASTGQGASNYGYTF. In DNA form, the CDR3 reads TGTGCCAGCACTGGACAGGGGGCAAGTAACTATGGCTACACCTTC. The full variable domain, its missing parts supplied by reference TRBV7-9 and TRBJ1-2, is DTGVSQNPRHKITKRGQNVTFRCDPISEHNRLYWYRQTLGQGPEFLTYFQNEAQLEKSRLLSDRFSAERPKGSFSTLEIQRTEQGDSAMYLCASTGQGASNYGYTFGSGTRLTVV.